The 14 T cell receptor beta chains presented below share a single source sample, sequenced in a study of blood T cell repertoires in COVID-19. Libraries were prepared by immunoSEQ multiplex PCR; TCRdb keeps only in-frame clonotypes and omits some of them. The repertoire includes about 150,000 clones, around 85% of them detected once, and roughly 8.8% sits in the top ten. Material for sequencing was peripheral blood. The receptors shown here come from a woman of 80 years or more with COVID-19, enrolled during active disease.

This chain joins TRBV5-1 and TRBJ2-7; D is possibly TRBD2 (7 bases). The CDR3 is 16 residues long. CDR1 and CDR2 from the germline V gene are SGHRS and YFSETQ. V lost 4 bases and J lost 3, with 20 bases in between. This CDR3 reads CASSPGGGLRRYEQYF. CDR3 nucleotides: TGCGCCAGCAGCCCGGGCGGGGGCCTTAGGCGCTACGAGCAGTACTTC.

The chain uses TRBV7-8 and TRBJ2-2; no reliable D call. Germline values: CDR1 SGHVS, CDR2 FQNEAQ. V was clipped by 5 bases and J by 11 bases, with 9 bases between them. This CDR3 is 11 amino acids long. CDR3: CASSPAGELFF. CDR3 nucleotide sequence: TGTGCCAGCAGCCCTGCAGGAGAGCTGTTTTTT.

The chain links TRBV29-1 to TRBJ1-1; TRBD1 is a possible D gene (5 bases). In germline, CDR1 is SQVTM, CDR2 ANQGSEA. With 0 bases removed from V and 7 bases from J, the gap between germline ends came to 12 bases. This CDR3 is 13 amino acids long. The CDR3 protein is CSVEEGKGREAFF. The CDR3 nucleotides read TGCAGCGTTGAAGAGGGTAAGGGGCGTGAAGCTTTCTTT.

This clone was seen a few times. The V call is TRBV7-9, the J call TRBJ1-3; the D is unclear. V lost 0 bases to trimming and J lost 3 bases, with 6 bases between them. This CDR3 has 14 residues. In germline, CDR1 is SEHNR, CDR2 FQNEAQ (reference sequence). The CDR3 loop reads CASSLAFIGNTIYF. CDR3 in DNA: TGTGCCAGCAGCTTAGCTTTTATTGGAAACACCATATATTTT. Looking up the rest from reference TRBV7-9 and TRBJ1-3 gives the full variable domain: DTGVSQNPRHKITKRGQNVTFRCDPISEHNRLYWYRQTLGQGPEFLTYFQNEAQLEKSRLLSDRFSAERPKGSFSTLEIQRTEQGDSAMYLCASSLAFIGNTIYFGEGSWLTVV.

CDR3 loop: CSAPQVSGYTF. In DNA, the CDR3 is TGCAGTGCGCCGCAGGTGTCTGGCTACACCTTC. The rearrangement joins TRBV20-1 to TRBJ1-2, with D uncertain. The CDR3 runs 11 residues. Germline CDR1 DFQATT, CDR2 SNEGSKA (reference sequence). V was cut by 6 bases and J by 7 bases, with 12 bases left in between.

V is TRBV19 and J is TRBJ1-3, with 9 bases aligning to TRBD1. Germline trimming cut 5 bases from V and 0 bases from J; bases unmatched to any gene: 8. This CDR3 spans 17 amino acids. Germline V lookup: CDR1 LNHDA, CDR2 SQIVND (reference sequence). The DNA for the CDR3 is TGTGCCAGTAGTGCCGCCCGGGACAGGGCCTCTGGAAACACCATATATTTT. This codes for CASSAARDRASGNTIYF. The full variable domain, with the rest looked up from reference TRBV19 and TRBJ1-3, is DGGITQSPKYLFRKEGQNVTLSCEQNLNHDAMYWYRQDPGQGLRLIYYSQIVNDFQKGDIAEGYSVSREKKESFPLTVTSAQKNPTAFYLCASSAARDRASGNTIYFGEGSWLTVV.

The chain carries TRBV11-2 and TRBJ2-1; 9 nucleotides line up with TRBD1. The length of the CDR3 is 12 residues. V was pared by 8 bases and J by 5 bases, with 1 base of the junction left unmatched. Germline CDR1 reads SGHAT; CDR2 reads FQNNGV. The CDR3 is CASRQGDNEQFF. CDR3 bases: TGTGCCAGCCGACAGGGGGACAATGAGCAGTTCTTC. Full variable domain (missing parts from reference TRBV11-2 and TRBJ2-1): EAGVAQSPRYKIIEKRQSVAFWCNPISGHATLYWYQQILGQGPKLLIQFQNNGVVDDSQLPKDRFSAERLKGVDSTLKIQPAKLEDSAVYLCASRQGDNEQFFGPGTRLTVL.

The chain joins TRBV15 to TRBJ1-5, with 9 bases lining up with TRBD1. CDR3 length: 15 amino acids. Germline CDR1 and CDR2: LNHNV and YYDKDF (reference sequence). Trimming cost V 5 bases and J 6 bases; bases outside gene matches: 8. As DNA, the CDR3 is TGTGCCACCAGCGCACCGGGACAGGGCTTTCAGCCCCAGCATTTT. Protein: CATSAPGQGFQPQHF.

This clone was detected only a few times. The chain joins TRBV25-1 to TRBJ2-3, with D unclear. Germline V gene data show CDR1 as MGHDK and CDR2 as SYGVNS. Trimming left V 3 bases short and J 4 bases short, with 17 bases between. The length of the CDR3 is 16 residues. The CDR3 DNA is TGTGCCAGCAGTGATGCACGGGTCGAGATCGCAGATACGCAGTATTTT. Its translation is CASSDARVEIADTQYF.

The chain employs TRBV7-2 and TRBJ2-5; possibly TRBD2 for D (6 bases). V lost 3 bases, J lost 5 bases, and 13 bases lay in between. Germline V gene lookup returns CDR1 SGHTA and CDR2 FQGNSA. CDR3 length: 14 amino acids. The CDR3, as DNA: TGTGCCAGCAGCTTCGAGGGAGGAGGGGAGACCCAGTACTTC. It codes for CASSFEGGGETQYF.

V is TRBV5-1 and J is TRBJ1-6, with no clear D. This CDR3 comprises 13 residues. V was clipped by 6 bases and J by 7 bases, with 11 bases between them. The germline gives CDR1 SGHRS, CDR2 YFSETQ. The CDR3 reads CASNTAPNSPLHF. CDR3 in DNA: TGCGCCAGCAACACAGCCCCGAATTCACCCCTCCACTTT.

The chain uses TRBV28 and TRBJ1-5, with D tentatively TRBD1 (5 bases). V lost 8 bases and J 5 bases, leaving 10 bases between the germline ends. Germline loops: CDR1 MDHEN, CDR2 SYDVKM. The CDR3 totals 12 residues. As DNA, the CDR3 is TGTGCCAGCTGTCCAGGGTATCAGCCCCAGCATTTT. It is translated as CASCPGYQPQHF.

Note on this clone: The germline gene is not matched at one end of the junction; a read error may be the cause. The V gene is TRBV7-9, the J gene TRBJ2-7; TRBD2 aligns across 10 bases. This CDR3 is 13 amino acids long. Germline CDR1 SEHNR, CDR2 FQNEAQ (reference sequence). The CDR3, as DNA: TGTGTCAGCACGGCTAGCGGGAGCTACGAGCAGTACTTC. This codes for CVSTASGSYEQYF.

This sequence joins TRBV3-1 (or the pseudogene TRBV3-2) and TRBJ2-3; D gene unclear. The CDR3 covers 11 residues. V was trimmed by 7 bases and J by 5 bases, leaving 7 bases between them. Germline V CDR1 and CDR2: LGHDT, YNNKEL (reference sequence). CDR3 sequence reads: CASTSLDTQYF. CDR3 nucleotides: TGTGCCAGCACCTCGTTAGATACGCAGTATTTT.